This is a list of T cell receptor beta chains from one sample in a study of identical twins. TCRdb re-derived calls from the 5' RACE reads in MiXCR, one entry per CDR3 protein. Of hundreds of thousands of distinct CDR3 sequences listed, around 8.8% are singletons. This sample also appeared in a second study, on yellow fever vaccine responses in identical twins.

Sequenced sample: memory (CD45RO+) T cells sorted from blood. The receptors originated from a woman under 30 in good health. CDR3s include the opening cysteine and the closing phenylalanine or tryptophan. Fields, in order: V gene, clone size, D gene, J gene, CDR3 protein, CDR3 DNA. D genes are given only for firm matches. The size of a clone is reported for some rows only, either as once, few or many, or as a class for expanded clones.

>TRBV27|-|-|TRBJ1-2
CASSLLPSTGGYGYTF
TGTGCCAGCAGTTTACTCCCCTCGACTGGCGGCTATGGCTACACCTTC
>TRBV7-2|-|TRBD2|TRBJ2-5
CASSLPSGSRETQYF
TGTGCCAGCAGCTTACCTAGCGGGAGTCGAGAGACCCAGTACTTC
>TRBV5-4|-|-|TRBJ2-6
CASSVEWGTTNSGANVLTF
TGTGCCAGCAGCGTGGAGTGGGGCACCACCAACTCTGGGGCCAACGTCCTGACTTTC
>TRBV19|few|-|TRBJ1-3
CASSIRDGNTIYF
TGTGCCAGTAGTATCAGGGATGGAAACACCATATATTTT
>TRBV15|-|-|TRBJ2-3
CATSRGSHGDTQYF
TGTGCCACCAGCAGGGGTTCACACGGAGATACGCAGTATTTT
>TRBV10-3|-|-|TRBJ2-5
CAISIGGTRQETQYF
TGTGCCATCAGTATAGGGGGGACTCGACAAGAGACCCAGTACTTC
>TRBV27|few|TRBD2|TRBJ2-1
CASSSLSSGVGFNEQFF
TGTGCCAGCAGTTCCCTGTCTAGCGGGGTTGGCTTCAATGAGCAGTTCTTC
>TRBV6-1|-|-|TRBJ2-2
CASRPQGGTGELFF
TGTGCCAGTCGACCCCAGGGCGGGACCGGGGAGCTGTTTTTT
>TRBV29-1|many|TRBD2|TRBJ2-3
CSVALAGGTDTQYF
TGCAGCGTCGCCCTAGCGGGGGGCACAGATACGCAGTATTTT
>TRBV4-2|many|-|TRBJ2-5
CASSRQHVVEETQYF
TGTGCCAGCAGCCGCCAACACGTCGTCGAAGAGACCCAGTACTTC
>TRBV5-1|-|TRBD1|TRBJ1-4
CASSQTGGEGEKLFF
TGCGCCAGCAGCCAAACAGGGGGCGAAGGTGAAAAACTGTTTTTT
>TRBV5-6|many|-|TRBJ1-2
CASSLEPPYGYTF
TGTGCCAGCAGCTTGGAACCGCCCTATGGCTACACCTTC
>TRBV12-3/TRBV12-4|many|TRBD2|TRBJ2-1
CASSRTSGALNEQFF
TGTGCCAGCAGTCGGACTAGCGGGGCACTAAATGAGCAGTTCTTC
>TRBV7-6|many|-|TRBJ2-2
CASSLQGRDLFF
TGTGCCAGCAGCTTACAGGGCCGGGACCTCTTTTTT
>TRBV12-3/TRBV12-4|many|-|TRBJ2-5
CASSLAPQDETQYF
TGTGCCAGCAGTTTAGCCCCACAGGACGAGACCCAGTACTTC
>TRBV27|many|-|TRBJ2-1
CASKEGVSYNEQFF
TGTGCCAGCAAGGAGGGAGTATCCTACAATGAGCAGTTCTTC
>TRBV24-1|-|TRBD1|TRBJ2-1
CATSDRDSNEQFF
TGTGCCACCAGTGATCGGGACAGCAATGAGCAGTTCTTC
>TRBV4-1|-|-|TRBJ2-3
CASSQDTGITDTQYF
TGCGCCAGCAGCCAAGATACAGGAATCACAGATACGCAGTATTTT
>TRBV11-3|-|TRBD2|TRBJ2-1
CASSHEAGVLYEQFF
TGTGCCAGCAGCCATGAAGCGGGGGTCTTGTATGAGCAGTTCTTC
>TRBV5-6|many|-|TRBJ1-5
CASSFYRVSNQPQHF
TGTGCCAGCAGCTTTTATCGAGTAAGCAATCAGCCCCAGCATTTT
>TRBV5-1|many|-|TRBJ2-5
CASRGRGPQETQYF
TGCGCCAGCAGGGGGCGGGGGCCCCAAGAGACCCAGTACTTC
>TRBV15|few|TRBD2|TRBJ2-1
CATSGKREGPHEQFF
TGTGCCACCAGCGGAAAGCGGGAGGGCCCCCATGAGCAGTTCTTC
>TRBV28|-|TRBD2|TRBJ2-7
CASSLLVPYSGVEQYF
TGTGCCAGCAGTTTATTGGTCCCGTATAGCGGGGTTGAGCAGTACTTC
>TRBV10-2|few|-|TRBJ1-1
CASSDGRVSEAFF
TGCGCCAGCAGTGACGGCAGGGTGTCTGAAGCTTTCTTT
>TRBV7-2|-|TRBD2|TRBJ2-5
CASSLADGRDRYQETQYF
TGTGCCAGCAGCTTAGCCGATGGGAGGGACCGGTACCAAGAGACCCAGTACTTC
>TRBV10-2|few|TRBD2|TRBJ2-3
CASSEPSGGERYTQYF
TGCGCCAGCAGTGAGCCAAGCGGGGGGGAGAGATATACGCAGTATTTT
>TRBV4-2|-|-|TRBJ1-3
CASSQKWGNTIYF
TGTGCCAGCAGCCAGAAGTGGGGAAACACCATATATTTT
>TRBV7-9|-|-|TRBJ2-3
CASSSPESGPTADTQYF
TGTGCCAGCAGCTCCCCAGAATCGGGTCCCACTGCAGATACGCAGTATTTT
>TRBV7-6|many|-|TRBJ2-7
CASSSMDSFWQYEQYF
TGTGCCAGCAGCTCAATGGACAGTTTTTGGCAGTACGAGCAGTACTTC
>TRBV7-6|many|-|TRBJ1-6
CASSAGPNSPLHF
TGTGCCAGCAGCGCAGGGCCTAATTCACCCCTCCACTTT
>TRBV12-3/TRBV12-4|-|-|TRBJ1-2
CASSLKANYGYTF
TGTGCCAGCAGTTTAAAAGCTAACTATGGCTACACCTTC
>TRBV7-2|many|-|TRBJ2-1
CASSRAGQKSSYNEQFF
TGTGCCAGCAGCCGAGCCGGACAGAAGAGCTCCTACAATGAGCAGTTCTTC
>TRBV12-3/TRBV12-4|few|-|TRBJ1-6
CASRADGNSPLHF
TGTGCCAGCAGGGCCGACGGAAATTCACCCCTCCACTTT
>TRBV3-1|-|-|TRBJ1-5
CASSQAGVNQPQHF
TGTGCCAGCAGCCAAGCAGGGGTCAATCAGCCCCAGCATTTT
>TRBV5-6|few|-|TRBJ2-1
CASSLVGGFSYNEQFF
TGTGCCAGCAGCTTGGTAGGGGGGTTCTCCTACAATGAGCAGTTCTTC
>TRBV23-1|-|-|TRBJ2-2
CASSLGQCTGELFF
TGCGCCAGCAGTCTAGGACAGTGCACCGGGGAGCTGTTTTTT
>TRBV10-3|many|TRBD2|TRBJ2-3
CAISFSGGGADTQYF
TGTGCCATCAGCTTTAGCGGGGGAGGAGCAGATACGCAGTATTTT
>TRBV19|-|-|TRBJ1-1
CASSADRQNTEAFF
TGTGCCAGTAGTGCTGACAGGCAGAACACTGAAGCTTTCTTT
>TRBV10-3|-|-|TRBJ1-4
CAISEKVTDLGGLFF
TGTGCCATCAGTGAGAAAGTCACGGACCTGGGCGGACTGTTTTTT
>TRBV28|few|-|TRBJ2-3
CASSLDRGGTQYF
TGTGCCAGCAGTTTAGACAGAGGTGGTACGCAGTATTTT
>TRBV3-1|few|-|TRBJ1-5
CASSRSGGQPQHF
TGTGCCAGCAGCCGAAGTGGGGGCCAGCCCCAGCATTTT
>TRBV29-1|few|-|TRBJ2-1
CSVENPLRASYNEQFF
TGCAGCGTTGAAAACCCTCTCAGGGCTTCCTACAATGAGCAGTTCTTC
>TRBV27|few|-|TRBJ2-7
CASSLKAGTYEQYF
TGTGCCAGCAGTTTGAAGGCCGGGACCTACGAGCAGTACTTC
>TRBV11-2|few|-|TRBJ1-1
CASRLRNGNTEAFF
TGTGCCAGCCGCCTAAGGAATGGGAACACTGAAGCTTTCTTT
>TRBV5-1|-|-|TRBJ2-1
CASSLWQGGDEQFF
TGCGCCAGCAGCTTGTGGCAGGGGGGCGATGAGCAGTTCTTC
>TRBV12-3/TRBV12-4|many|-|TRBJ2-5
CASGRGAGGETQYF
TGTGCCAGCGGTAGGGGGGCAGGAGGAGAGACCCAGTACTTC
>TRBV6-2/TRBV6-3|-|-|TRBJ2-6
CASSSGRTGANVLTF
TGTGCCAGCAGTTCAGGGAGGACAGGGGCCAACGTCCTGACTTTC
>TRBV6-5|few|-|TRBJ1-1
CASSYSSPLNTEAFF
TGTGCCAGCAGTTACTCGAGCCCCCTGAACACTGAAGCTTTCTTT
>TRBV29-1|few|TRBD2|TRBJ2-3
CSVGTSGSSTDTQYF
TGCAGCGTGGGGACTAGCGGGAGTAGCACAGATACGCAGTATTTT
>TRBV7-2|few|TRBD2|TRBJ2-1
CASSLGLAGGFNEQFF
TGTGCCAGCAGCTTAGGACTAGCGGGGGGTTTTAATGAGCAGTTCTTC
>TRBV7-8|-|TRBD1|TRBJ1-1
CASSLLSIRTGNTEAFF
TGTGCCAGCAGCTTACTCTCCATCCGGACAGGCAACACTGAAGCTTTCTTT
>TRBV6-1|many|-|TRBJ2-2
CASSDRRVANTGELFF
TGTGCCAGCAGCGACCGCAGAGTGGCGAACACCGGGGAGCTGTTTTTT
>TRBV27|-|TRBD1|TRBJ2-7
CASSLAGTGTPNEQYF
TGTGCCAGCAGTTTAGCCGGGACAGGGACCCCTAACGAGCAGTACTTC
>TRBV29-1|many|TRBD1|TRBJ1-1
CSVAGQGQTEAFF
TGCAGCGTTGCAGGACAGGGACAAACTGAAGCTTTCTTT
>TRBV20-1|-|TRBD1|TRBJ2-5
CSAGQGASQYF
TGCAGTGCGGGACAGGGAGCGTCCCAGTACTTC
>TRBV7-6|many|-|TRBJ2-5
CASSLVRLRETQYF
TGTGCCAGCAGCTTAGTGCGACTGCGGGAGACCCAGTACTTC
>TRBV28|few|-|TRBJ1-2
CASSHLAGVYTF
TGTGCCAGCAGCCATTTGGCAGGCGTCTACACCTTC
>TRBV6-6|many|-|TRBJ1-1
CASSPGGYTEAFF
TGTGCCAGCAGCCCGGGGGGTTACACTGAAGCTTTCTTT
>TRBV5-1|many|TRBD2|TRBJ2-7
CASSIAGGPSRTYEQYF
TGCGCCAGCAGCATAGCGGGAGGGCCGTCACGAACCTACGAGCAGTACTTC